Listed here is a single TCR beta chain. Its antigen remains unknown. From germline, CDR1 is SNHLY and CDR2 FYNNEI. Unmatched junction bases numbered 2, after V lost 3 bases and J lost 5 bases. The CDR3 is made up of 14 amino acids. This sample stems from a study of cytomegalovirus exposure and HLA in healthy donors. The wider study: Unique TCR beta sequences numbering over 100 million came from about 180 million T cells in an earlier analysis. A preliminary data release comprised roughly 85 million unique TCRs obtained from HLA-typed donors. The study's findings and limits: Information on immune exposure was restricted to one variable (CMV serostatus).

A multiplex PCR was run with 60 Vbeta primers and 13 Jbeta primers. Sequencing was performed with immunoSEQ multiplex PCR; in TCRdb, only in-frame clones are kept and a portion is missing. The repertoire holds 100,000 to 150,000 clones, with approximately 74% as singletons. The rearrangement links TRBV2 to TRBJ2-2; 8 bases match TRBD2. Sequences were obtained from PBMCs. The sequence came from a male donor in good health and CMV-seronegative. CDR3 coding DNA: TGTGCCAGCAGTGAGCTAGCGGGTACCGGGGAGCTGTTTTTT. It codes for CASSELAGTGELFF.